This T cell receptor (beta chain) was documented in a study of cytomegalovirus exposure and HLA in healthy donors. Trimming pared 6 bases from V and 2 bases from J, leaving 14 bases between. CDR3 length equals 14 residues. The V gene's germline CDR1 is ENHRY and CDR2 SYGVKD. Overall study findings and caveats: The classifier was said to identify cytomegalovirus status with high specificity and sensitivity.

Libraries were prepared by immunoSEQ multiplex PCR; TCRdb keeps only in-frame clonotypes and omits some of them. The repertoire includes tens of thousands of clones, roughly 94% of them detected once, and 4% to 5.5% sits in the top ten. With respect to this clone: Its cognate antigen is unknown.

The sequencing sample was made of PBMCs. The origin of this receptor is a man younger than 35 in good health and CMV-seropositive. This chain links TRBV10-3 with TRBJ2-7, with D possibly TRBD1 on 6 matching bases. CDR3 residues: CAISFGQTAYEQYF. CDR3 DNA sequence: TGTGCCATCAGCTTCGGACAGACAGCCTACGAGCAGTACTTC.